The rows below give T cell receptor beta chains drawn from one sample of a study of blood T cell repertoires in COVID-19. Assay: immunoSEQ multiplex PCR; the TCRdb copy retains only in-frame clones and omits some. The sample lists some 90,000 clones, 81% seen once, with approximately 4.5% in the top ten. Specimen: peripheral blood. The receptors originated from a man in his fifties or sixties with acute or convalescent COVID-19. Both conserved end residues are part of each CDR3. The D gene is left open where the match is weak. Clone size, where shown, is once, few, many, or a class for clones that have expanded.

D gene	V gene	clone size	J gene	CDR3 DNA	CDR3 protein
NA	TRBV6-5	NA	TRBJ1-2	TGTGCCAGCAGTTACTATCCGGGAAACTATGGCTACACCTTC	CASSYYPGNYGYTF
NA	TRBV5-8	few	TRBJ1-2	TGTGCCAGCAGCTTGAGAGGAGGAAACTATGGCTACACCTTC	CASSLRGGNYGYTF
NA	TRBV9	NA	TRBJ2-7	TGTGCCAGCAGCGTCGACTCCTTCTCCTACGAGCAGTACTTC	CASSVDSFSYEQYF
NA	TRBV19	NA	TRBJ2-2	TGTGCCAGTAGTATCCCCGGTACTTACACCGGGGAGCTGTTTTTT	CASSIPGTYTGELFF
NA	TRBV7-6	once	TRBJ2-5	TGTGCCAGCAGCTATGGGGAGGGCAGGGGCCAAGAGACCCAGTACTTC	CASSYGEGRGQETQYF
NA	TRBV21-1	NA	TRBJ1-4	TGTGCCAGCAGCAAAGTTATGGAACAACGGAGGACCCATGAAAAACTGTTTTTT	CASSKVMEQRRTHEKLFF
NA	TRBV19	NA	TRBJ2-3	TGTGCCAGTAGTATAATGCGGGGCGCAGATACGCAGTATTTT	CASSIMRGADTQYF
TRBD2	TRBV10-3	NA	TRBJ2-5	TGTGCCATCAGTGAGTCTCTACTAGCGGGACTAGAGACCCAGTACTTC	CAISESLLAGLETQYF
NA	TRBV6-2/TRBV6-3	NA	TRBJ1-2	TGTGCCAGCAGCCGGACACCCGTGCGAGGCTACACCTTC	CASSRTPVRGYTF
NA	TRBV6-1	NA	TRBJ1-5	TGTGCCAGCAGTGAATTGGCAGTCAATCAGCCCCAGCATTTT	CASSELAVNQPQHF
NA	TRBV7-8	NA	TRBJ1-2	TGTGCCAGCTCGGGCAGGGATCGACCCGGCTACACCTTC	CASSGRDRPGYTF
TRBD2	TRBV18	NA	TRBJ2-1	TGTGCCAGCCTCAGAAGACTAGCGGGGAGCTACAATGAGCAGTTCTTC	CASLRRLAGSYNEQFF
NA	TRBV25-1	NA	TRBJ2-7	TGTGCCAGCAGGAGAGGGAGCTCCTACGAGCAGTACTTC	CASRRGSSYEQYF
NA	TRBV6-5	NA	TRBJ1-3	TGTGCCAGCAGCCGGGACTCCAACTCTGGAAACACCATATATTTT	CASSRDSNSGNTIYF
TRBD1	TRBV6-2/TRBV6-3	once	TRBJ1-1	TGTGCCAGCAGTTACGTATTTGGGACAGGGGCGAACCCCACTGAAGCTTTCTTT	CASSYVFGTGANPTEAFF
NA	TRBV6-2/TRBV6-3	NA	TRBJ2-1	TGTGCCAGCAGTTACAGGGCGGGGTCCTACAATGAGCAGTTCTTC	CASSYRAGSYNEQFF
TRBD2	TRBV7-6	once	TRBJ2-5	TGTGCCAGCAGCCGAGCGGGAGTTGTTGAGACCCAGTACTTC	CASSRAGVVETQYF
NA	TRBV19	NA	TRBJ1-5	TGTGCCAGTAGTATAGGCGGGCCCCAGCATTTT	CASSIGGPQHF
NA	TRBV7-9	once	TRBJ1-2	TGTGCCAGCAGCACCGGGACACCTCTTTATGGCTACACCTTC	CASSTGTPLYGYTF
NA	TRBV7-8	NA	TRBJ1-5	TGTGCCAGCAGCTTTGGAGGTAACCAGCCCCAGCATTTT	CASSFGGNQPQHF
TRBD2	TRBV19	NA	TRBJ2-7	TGTGCCAGTAGTGCTTCCTCTCTAGCGGGATTTACCTACGAGCAGTACTTC	CASSASSLAGFTYEQYF
TRBD2	TRBV28	NA	TRBJ2-3	TGTGCCACAACGGCTAGCGGGAGGGGCACAGATACGCAGTATTTT	CATTASGRGTDTQYF
TRBD2	TRBV27	NA	TRBJ2-1	TGTGCCAGCACTCGGTCCGGGACTAGCGGGATTAATGAGCAGTTCTTC	CASTRSGTSGINEQFF
TRBD1	TRBV4-1	NA	TRBJ1-6	TGCGCCAGCAGTTCTATCACTGGGACAGGGAATTCACCCCTCCACTTT	CASSSITGTGNSPLHF
NA	TRBV28	NA	TRBJ2-5	TGTGCCAGCAGTCTCGCTGGCGGTCACGAGACCCAGTACTTC	CASSLAGGHETQYF
TRBD1	TRBV19	NA	TRBJ1-1	TGTGCCAGTACCCCTGTAGACAGGGGATGGACTGAAGCTTTCTTT	CASTPVDRGWTEAFF
NA	TRBV10-3	few	TRBJ2-1	TGTGCCATCAGAAACAGTAAAAGCAATGAGCAGTTCTTC	CAIRNSKSNEQFF
NA	TRBV6-4	few	TRBJ2-2	TGTGCCAGCCGGGAATATGGAAAAGCCGGGGAGCTGTTTTTT	CASREYGKAGELFF
TRBD1	TRBV4-3	NA	TRBJ2-7	TGCGCCAGCAGCCAAGCGACAGGGGGCGAGCAGTACTTC	CASSQATGGEQYF
TRBD1	TRBV3-1/TRBV3-2	NA	TRBJ2-6	TGTGCCAGCAGCCGCTCAGGAGGCCAGGGGGCGCGCGGGGCCAACGTCCTGACTTTC	CASSRSGGQGARGANVLTF
TRBD1	TRBV5-1	once	TRBJ2-1	TGCGCCAGCAGCTTCGGACAGGGTGTCTACAATGAGCAGTTCTTC	CASSFGQGVYNEQFF
TRBD1	TRBV11-3	NA	TRBJ2-2	TGTGCCAGCAGGGGGACAGGGGTCACCGGGGAGCTGTTTTTT	CASRGTGVTGELFF
NA	TRBV2	NA	TRBJ2-2	TGTGCCAGCAGTGATCTCGGGGAGCTGTTTTTT	CASSDLGELFF
NA	TRBV27	NA	TRBJ2-6	TGTGCCAGCAGTTTAGGGGGCACTGGGGCCAACGTCCTGACTTTC	CASSLGGTGANVLTF
TRBD1	TRBV29-1	NA	TRBJ1-4	TGCAGGGCCTATGGACAGGGGGACGGAAAACTGTTTTTT	CRAYGQGDGKLFF
NA	TRBV6-5	once	TRBJ1-6	TGTGCCAGCACAGGTGACAGCCTGGATTCACCCCTCCACTTT	CASTGDSLDSPLHF
NA	TRBV7-6	NA	TRBJ1-1	TGTGCCAGCAGCTTAGAGGGAAACAGGGTGGGTGAAGCTTTCTTT	CASSLEGNRVGEAFF
TRBD1	TRBV18	NA	TRBJ1-4	TGTGCCAGCTCACCAGCAGGGGGCAATAATGAAAAACTGTTTTTT	CASSPAGGNNEKLFF
TRBD2	TRBV29-1	NA	TRBJ2-1	TGCAGCGTTGAGGGAAGCGGGGGGGCATATGAGCAGTTCTTC	CSVEGSGGAYEQFF
TRBD1	TRBV7-2	NA	TRBJ1-2	TGTGCCAGCAGCTCAACCCAGGGGGATGGCTACACCTTC	CASSSTQGDGYTF
TRBD2	TRBV10-3	NA	TRBJ2-1	TGTGCCATCAGTGATCAAGTCGCGGGAGATGGCAATGAGCAGTTCTTC	CAISDQVAGDGNEQFF
TRBD1	TRBV19	NA	TRBJ2-7	TGTGCCAGTGGGGTTGGGACAGGCTCCTACGAGCAGTACTTC	CASGVGTGSYEQYF
TRBD1	TRBV19	NA	TRBJ1-2	TGTGCCAGCAAACAGGGGGCCACGACACTCTATGGCTACACCTTC	CASKQGATTLYGYTF
NA	TRBV5-1	NA	TRBJ2-5	TGCGCCAGCAGCCTAAACAGCAACCAAGAGACCCAGTACTTC	CASSLNSNQETQYF
NA	TRBV4-1	NA	TRBJ2-1	TGCGCCAGCAGCCAAGCATGGGAGTCCCAGCAGTTCTTC	CASSQAWESQQFF
NA	TRBV6-2/TRBV6-3	NA	TRBJ2-3	TGTGCCAGCAGTTCCCAATCCAATACGCAGTATTTT	CASSSQSNTQYF
TRBD2	TRBV5-1	NA	TRBJ2-1	TGCGCCAGCAGCTTGGCCTTGGCTAGCGGGAGTAATAACAATGAGCAGTTCTTC	CASSLALASGSNNNEQFF
TRBD1	TRBV7-6	NA	TRBJ2-5	TGTGCCAGCAGCTCCTCCGGGACAGGGGGTCAAAAGACCCAGTACTTC	CASSSSGTGGQKTQYF
TRBD1	TRBV27	NA	TRBJ1-2	TGTGCCAGCAGTTCAGGGACGGGGACAGGGGGCTTTGGCTACACCTTC	CASSSGTGTGGFGYTF
TRBD2	TRBV7-8	NA	TRBJ2-7	TGTGCCAGCAGCCAGCTTGGGGGGGACGAGCAGTACTTC	CASSQLGGDEQYF
TRBD1	TRBV27	NA	TRBJ1-5	TGTGCCAGCAGTGCGGGACAGGGGGCCCATCAGCCCCAGCATTTT	CASSAGQGAHQPQHF
TRBD1	TRBV6-6	NA	TRBJ2-2	TGTGCCAGCAGTATTGAGACAGGGACCAGCGGGGAGCTGTTTTTT	CASSIETGTSGELFF
NA	TRBV19	NA	TRBJ1-1	TGTGCCAGTAGTATAGTCCCAGGGTCGAGCACTGAAGCTTTCTTT	CASSIVPGSSTEAFF
TRBD2	TRBV7-9	NA	TRBJ2-5	TGTGCCAGCAGTTCTAGCGGGAGAGGGGAAGAGACCCAGTACTTC	CASSSSGRGEETQYF